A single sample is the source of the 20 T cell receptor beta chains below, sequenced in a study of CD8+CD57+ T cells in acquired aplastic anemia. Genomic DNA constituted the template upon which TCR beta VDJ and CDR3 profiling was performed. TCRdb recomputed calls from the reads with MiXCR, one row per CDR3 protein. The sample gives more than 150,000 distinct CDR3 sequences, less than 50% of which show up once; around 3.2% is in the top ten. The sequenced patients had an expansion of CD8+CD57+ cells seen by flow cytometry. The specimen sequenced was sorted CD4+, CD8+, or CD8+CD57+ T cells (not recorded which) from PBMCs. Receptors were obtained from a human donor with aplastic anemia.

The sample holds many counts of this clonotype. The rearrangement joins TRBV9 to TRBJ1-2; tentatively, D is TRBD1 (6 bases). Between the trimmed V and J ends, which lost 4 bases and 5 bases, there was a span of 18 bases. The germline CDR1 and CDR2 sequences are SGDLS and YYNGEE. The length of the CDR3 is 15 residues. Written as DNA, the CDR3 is TGTGCCAGCAGCTCACAGGGCCCGGGGGGGTATGGCTACACCTTC. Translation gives CASSSQGPGGYGYTF.

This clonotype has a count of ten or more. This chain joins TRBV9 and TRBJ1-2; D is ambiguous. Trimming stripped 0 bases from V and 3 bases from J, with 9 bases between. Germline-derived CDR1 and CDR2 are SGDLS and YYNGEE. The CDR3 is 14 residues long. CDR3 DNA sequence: TGTGCCAGCAGCGTAGATTTAACCCACTATGGCTACACCTTC. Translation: CASSVDLTHYGYTF.

CDR3 residues: CASHDTSGRYNEQFF. The CDR3, as DNA: TGTGCCAGCCACGATACTAGCGGGCGCTACAATGAGCAGTTCTTC. This chain connects TRBV6-2 or TRBV6-3 to TRBJ2-1, with 9 bases that match TRBD2. Looked up from germline, CDR1 is MNHEY and CDR2 is SVGEGT. With 8 bases clipped from V and 3 bases from J, the junction kept 8 bases outside the gene matches. This CDR3 contains 15 residues.

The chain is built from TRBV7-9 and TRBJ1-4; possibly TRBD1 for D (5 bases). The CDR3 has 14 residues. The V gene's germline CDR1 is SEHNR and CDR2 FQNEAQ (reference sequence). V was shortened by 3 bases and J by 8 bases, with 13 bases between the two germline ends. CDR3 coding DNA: TGTGCCAGCAGCTTGGAAGGGGCCGGGGAAAAACTGTTTTTT. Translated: CASSLEGAGEKLFF.

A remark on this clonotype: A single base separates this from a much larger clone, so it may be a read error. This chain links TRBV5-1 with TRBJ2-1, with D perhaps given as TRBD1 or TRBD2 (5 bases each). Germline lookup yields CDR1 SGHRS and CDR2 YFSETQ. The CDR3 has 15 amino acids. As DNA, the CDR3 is TGTGCCCGCAGTTTTCGTGGGACCCAGGCCGATGAGCAGTTCTTC. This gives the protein CARSFRGTQADEQFF.

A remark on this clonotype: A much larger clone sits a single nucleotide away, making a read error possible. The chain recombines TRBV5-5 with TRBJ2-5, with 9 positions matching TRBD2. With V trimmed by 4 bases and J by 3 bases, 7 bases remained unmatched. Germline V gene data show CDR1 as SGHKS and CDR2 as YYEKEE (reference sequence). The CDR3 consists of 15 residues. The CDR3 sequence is CASSPDSSGKETQYF. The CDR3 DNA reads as TGTGCCAGCAGCCCTGATTCTAGCGGGAAAGAGACCCAGTACTTC. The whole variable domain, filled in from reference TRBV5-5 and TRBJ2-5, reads DAGVTQSPTHLIKTRGQQVTLRCSPISGHKSVSWYQQVLGQGPQFIFQYYEKEERGRGNFPDRFSARQFPNYSSELNVNALLLGDSALYLCASSPDSSGKETQYFGPGTRLLVL.

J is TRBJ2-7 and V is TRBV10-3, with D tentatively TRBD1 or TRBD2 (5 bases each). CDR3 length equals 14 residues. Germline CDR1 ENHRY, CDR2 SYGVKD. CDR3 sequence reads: CAVSSGTASYEQHV. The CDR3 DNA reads TGTGCCGTCAGCTCCGGGACGGCATCCTACGAGCAGCACGTC.

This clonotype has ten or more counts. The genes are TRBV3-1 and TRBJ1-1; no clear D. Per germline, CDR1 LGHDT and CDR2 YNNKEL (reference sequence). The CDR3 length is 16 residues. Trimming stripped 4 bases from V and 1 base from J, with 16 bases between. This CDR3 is CASSPTAISRNTEAFF. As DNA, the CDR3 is TGTGCCAGCAGCCCAACAGCGATAAGTAGGAACACTGAAGCTTTCTTT.

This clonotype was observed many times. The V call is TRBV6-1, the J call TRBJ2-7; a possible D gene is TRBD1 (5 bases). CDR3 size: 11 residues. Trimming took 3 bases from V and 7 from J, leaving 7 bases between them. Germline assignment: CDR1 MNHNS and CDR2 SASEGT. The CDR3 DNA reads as TGTGCCAGCAGTGATGGGGCGGAGCAGTACTTC. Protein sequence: CASSDGAEQYF.

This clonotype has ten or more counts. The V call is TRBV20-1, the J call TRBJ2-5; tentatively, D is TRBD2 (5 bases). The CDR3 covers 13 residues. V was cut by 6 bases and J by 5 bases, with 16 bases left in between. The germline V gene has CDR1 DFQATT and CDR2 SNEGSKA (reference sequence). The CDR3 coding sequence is TGCAGTGCCCCGAACGCGGGTCCGGAGACCCAGTACTTC. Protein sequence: CSAPNAGPETQYF.

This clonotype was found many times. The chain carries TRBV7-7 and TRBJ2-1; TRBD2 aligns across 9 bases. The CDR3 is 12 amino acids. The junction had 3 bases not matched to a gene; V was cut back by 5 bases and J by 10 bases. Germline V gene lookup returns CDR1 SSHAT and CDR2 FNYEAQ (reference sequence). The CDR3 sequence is CASSSSGGEQFF. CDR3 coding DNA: TGTGCCAGCAGCAGTAGCGGGGGAGAGCAGTTCTTC.

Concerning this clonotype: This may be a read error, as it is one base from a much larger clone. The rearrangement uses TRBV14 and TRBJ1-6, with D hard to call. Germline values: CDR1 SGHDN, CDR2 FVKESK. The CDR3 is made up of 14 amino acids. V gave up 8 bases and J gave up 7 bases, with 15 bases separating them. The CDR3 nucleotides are TGTGCCAGCTTACCGGCACGGGCGAATTCACCCCTCCACTTT. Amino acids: CASLPARANSPLHF. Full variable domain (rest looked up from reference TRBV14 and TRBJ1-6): EAGVTQFPSHSVIEKGQTVTLRCDPISGHDNLYWYRRVMGKEIKFLLHFVKESKQDESGMPNNRFLAERTGGTYSTLKVQPAELEDSGVYFCASLPARANSPLHFGNGTRLTVT.

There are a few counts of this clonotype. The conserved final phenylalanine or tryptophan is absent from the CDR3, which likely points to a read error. CDR3 residues: CATSEPGGGRYEQFL. CDR3 nucleotides: TGTGCCACCAGCGAGCCAGGGGGCGGGCGGTATGAGCAGTTCCTC. The chain links TRBV24-1 to TRBJ2-1; 8 bases align to TRBD1. V shed 7 bases and J 8 bases; nucleotides not matched to a gene: 12. The CDR3 is made up of 15 amino acids. From germline, CDR1 is KGHDR and CDR2 SFDVKD.

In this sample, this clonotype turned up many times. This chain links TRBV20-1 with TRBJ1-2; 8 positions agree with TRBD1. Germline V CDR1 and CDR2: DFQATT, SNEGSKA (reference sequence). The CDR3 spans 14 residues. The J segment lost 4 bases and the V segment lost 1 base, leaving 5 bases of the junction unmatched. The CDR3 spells CSARVGDRLYGYTF. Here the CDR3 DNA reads TGCAGTGCTAGAGTCGGGGACAGGCTCTATGGCTACACCTTC.

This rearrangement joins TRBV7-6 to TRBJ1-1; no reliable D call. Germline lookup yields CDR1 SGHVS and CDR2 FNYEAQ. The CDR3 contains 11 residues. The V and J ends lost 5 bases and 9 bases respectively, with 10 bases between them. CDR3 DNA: TGTGCCAGCAGCCTCCCCCGGCAAGCTTTCTTT. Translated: CASSLPRQAFF.

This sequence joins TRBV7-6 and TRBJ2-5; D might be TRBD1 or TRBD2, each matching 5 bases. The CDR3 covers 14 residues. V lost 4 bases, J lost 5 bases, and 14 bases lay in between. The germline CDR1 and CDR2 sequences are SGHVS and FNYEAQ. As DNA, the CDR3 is TGTGCCAGCAGCTCAAGACGGGGCGGGGAGACCCAGTACTTC. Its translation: CASSSRRGGETQYF.

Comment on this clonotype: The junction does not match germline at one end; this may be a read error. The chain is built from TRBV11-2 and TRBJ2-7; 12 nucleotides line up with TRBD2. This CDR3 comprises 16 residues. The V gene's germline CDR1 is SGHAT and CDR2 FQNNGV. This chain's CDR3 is CAGSYQTSGGRDEQYF. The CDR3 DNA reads TGTGCCGGCAGCTACCAGACTAGCGGGGGCCGGGACGAGCAGTACTTC.

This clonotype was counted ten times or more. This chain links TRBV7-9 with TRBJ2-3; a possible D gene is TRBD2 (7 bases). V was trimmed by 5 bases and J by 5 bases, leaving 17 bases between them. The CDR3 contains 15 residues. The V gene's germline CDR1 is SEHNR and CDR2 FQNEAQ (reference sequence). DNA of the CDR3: TGTGCCAGCAGCCCCCGCGGGGGCGTTGGAGATACGCAGTATTTT. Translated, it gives CASSPRGGVGDTQYF.

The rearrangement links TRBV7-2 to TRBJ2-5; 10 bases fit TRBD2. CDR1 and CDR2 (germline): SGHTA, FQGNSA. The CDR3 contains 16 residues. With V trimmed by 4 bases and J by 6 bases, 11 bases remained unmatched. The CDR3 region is CASSSMIAGGRKTQYF. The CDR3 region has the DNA TGTGCCAGCAGCTCGATGATAGCGGGGGGCCGAAAGACCCAGTACTTC. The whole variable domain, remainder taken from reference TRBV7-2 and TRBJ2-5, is GAGVSQSPSNKVTEKGKDVELRCDPISGHTALYWYRQSLGQGLEFLIYFQGNSAPDKSGLPSDRFSAERTGGSVSTLTIQRTQQEDSAVYLCASSSMIAGGRKTQYFGPGTRLLVL.

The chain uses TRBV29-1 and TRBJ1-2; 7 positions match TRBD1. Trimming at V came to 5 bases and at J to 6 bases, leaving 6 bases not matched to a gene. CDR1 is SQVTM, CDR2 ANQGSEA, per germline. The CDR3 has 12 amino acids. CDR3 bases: TGCAGCGTTACGACAGGGCACAATGGCTACACCTTC. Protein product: CSVTTGHNGYTF.